The clone carrying this T cell receptor beta chain has just a few counts. This specimen belongs to a study of response to subunit inactivated influenza vaccine. TCRdb reprocessed the RT-PCR reads via MiXCR and lists one record per CDR3 protein. Of just under 550,000 distinct CDR3 sequences listed, approximately 24% were seen once; the top ten hold roughly 2.8%. This sample also appeared in a second study, on T cells expressing NK-cell markers. This second study says: Production of TCR beta cDNA relied on 5'RACE template switching with UMIs. Repertoires of TCR beta were obtained from T cells sorted as CD3+CD56+NKG2C+, CD3+CD56+NKG2C- and CD3+CD56-NKG2C+. Of the CD8+ T cells in six or seven donors, about 1.0-8% belonged to dominant NKG2C+ clonotypes. Also leading the CD3+CD56-NKG2C+ fraction in a handful of donors were these clonotypes.

This material consisted of CD4+ T cells sorted from PBMCs, taken roughly 12 days after vaccination. This receptor was taken from a man aged 50-59 years who received an inactivated influenza vaccine.

The CDR3 bases are TGCGCCAGCAGCCCGTATGAGGCAGGTTACAATGAGCAGTTCTTC. Encoded protein: CASSPYEAGYNEQFF. The chain employs TRBV5-1 and TRBJ2-1; D remains ambiguous. The CDR3 covers 15 residues. Germline-derived CDR1 and CDR2 are SGHRS and YFSETQ. The germline V and J ends were trimmed by 4 bases and 4 bases, with 15 bases remaining between them.